This T cell receptor (beta chain) comes out of a study of shared clonotypes between healthy human individuals. Sequenced by immunoSEQ multiplex PCR; TCRdb stores in-frame clones only, minus some. The repertoire holds over a million clones, roughly 96% seen once, with roughly 1.2% in the top ten. The CDR3 has 13 amino acids. V shed 2 bases and J shed 3 bases, with 8 bases lying between them. Germline V gene data show CDR1 as MNHEY and CDR2 as SVGAGI. The J gene is TRBJ2-7, the V gene TRBV6-5; D is uncertain. This receptor was taken from a man aged 30 to 45 in good health. Sequences were obtained from naive CD4+ T cells sorted from blood. Subset described: CD45RA+ positively selected. In nucleotides, the CDR3 is TGTGCCAGCAGTTACCTTACGGACTACGAGCAGTACTTC. Protein product: CASSYLTDYEQYF.